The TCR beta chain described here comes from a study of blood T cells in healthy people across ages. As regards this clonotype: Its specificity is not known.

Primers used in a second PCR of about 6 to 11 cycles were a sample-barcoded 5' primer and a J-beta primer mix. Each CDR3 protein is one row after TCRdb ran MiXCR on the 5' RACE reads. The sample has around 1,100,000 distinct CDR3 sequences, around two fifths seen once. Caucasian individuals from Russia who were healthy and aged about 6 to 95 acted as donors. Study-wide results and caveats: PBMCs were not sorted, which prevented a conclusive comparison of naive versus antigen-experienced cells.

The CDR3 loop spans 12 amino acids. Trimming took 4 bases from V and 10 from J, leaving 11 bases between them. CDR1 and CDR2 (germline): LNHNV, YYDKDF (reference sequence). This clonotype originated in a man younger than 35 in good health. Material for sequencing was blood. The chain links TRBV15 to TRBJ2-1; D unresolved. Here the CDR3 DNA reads TGTGCCACCAGCACGAGTTTTGAAGAGCAGTTCTTC. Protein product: CATSTSFEEQFF.